This is a list of T cell receptor beta chains from one sample in a study of T-cell memory formation after mild COVID-19. TCRdb re-analysed the 5' RACE reads in MiXCR, keeping a single row per CDR3 protein. The sample comprises 350,000 to 500,000 distinct CDR3 sequences, roughly a quarter of which are singletons, and less than 15% rests with the top ten. Sequenced material: PBMCs or a T cell subset sorted from them (not recorded which). The source is an adult woman who had mild COVID-19 (a few samples of this study predate the infection). Cell type and time point are not known. The CDR3 runs from the conserved cysteine through the conserved F or W. The order of the fields is CDR3 length, V gene, J gene, CDR3 protein.

CDR3 length: 13; V gene: TRBV5-1; J gene: TRBJ2-5; CDR3 protein: CASSLPGKETQYF
CDR3 length: 14; V gene: TRBV5-1; J gene: TRBJ2-3; CDR3 protein: CASSLEWDPDTQYF
CDR3 length: 15; V gene: TRBV6-6; J gene: TRBJ2-6; CDR3 protein: CASATGGSGANVLTF
CDR3 length: 16; V gene: TRBV20-1; J gene: TRBJ2-7; CDR3 protein: CSARDVGREGHYEQYF
CDR3 length: 14; V gene: TRBV7-2; J gene: TRBJ1-6; CDR3 protein: CASSSGQTSSPLHF
CDR3 length: 14; V gene: TRBV10-3; J gene: TRBJ1-5; CDR3 protein: CAISVQGLGQPQHF
CDR3 length: 16; V gene: TRBV10-3; J gene: TRBJ2-7; CDR3 protein: CAISESKGRTSYEQYF
CDR3 length: 17; V gene: TRBV19; J gene: TRBJ1-5; CDR3 protein: CASSLDRGLSGNQPQHF
CDR3 length: 16; V gene: TRBV24-1; J gene: TRBJ2-1; CDR3 protein: CATSVGTSGSVWGQFF
CDR3 length: 15; V gene: TRBV7-3; J gene: TRBJ2-3; CDR3 protein: CASSLRTSSTDTQYF
CDR3 length: 16; V gene: TRBV6-1; J gene: TRBJ2-2; CDR3 protein: CASKAGVTFVTGELFF
CDR3 length: 16; V gene: TRBV7-3; J gene: TRBJ2-1; CDR3 protein: CASSLWGQGDGNEQFF
CDR3 length: 17; V gene: TRBV7-2; J gene: TRBJ2-7; CDR3 protein: CASTPGLAGGPFDEQYF
CDR3 length: 14; V gene: TRBV25-1; J gene: TRBJ2-1; CDR3 protein: CASSVTSSYNEQFF
CDR3 length: 13; V gene: TRBV30; J gene: TRBJ2-7; CDR3 protein: CAWEGDRGQEQYF
CDR3 length: 17; V gene: TRBV11-1; J gene: TRBJ2-5; CDR3 protein: CASSSPLGTDSQETQYF
CDR3 length: 14; V gene: TRBV15; J gene: TRBJ2-7; CDR3 protein: CATSSRRTDYEQYF
CDR3 length: 17; V gene: TRBV5-7; J gene: TRBJ1-5; CDR3 protein: CASSRPGGTESNQPQHF
CDR3 length: 15; V gene: TRBV5-1; J gene: TRBJ2-7; CDR3 protein: CASSYFRDRDYEQYF
CDR3 length: 12; V gene: TRBV2; J gene: TRBJ1-5; CDR3 protein: CASSDLGQPQHF
CDR3 length: 15; V gene: TRBV5-4; J gene: TRBJ1-5; CDR3 protein: CASSSGPAEGQPQHF
CDR3 length: 14; V gene: TRBV6-1; J gene: TRBJ2-7; CDR3 protein: CASSEAGLSYEQYF
CDR3 length: 15; V gene: TRBV28; J gene: TRBJ2-5; CDR3 protein: CASRATGTGSETQYF
CDR3 length: 14; V gene: TRBV5-8; J gene: TRBJ1-4; CDR3 protein: CASSLGQGSEKLFF
CDR3 length: 12; V gene: TRBV3-1; J gene: TRBJ2-7; CDR3 protein: CASSRVDSEQYF
CDR3 length: 14; V gene: TRBV27; J gene: TRBJ2-7; CDR3 protein: CASSLSAGQYEQYF
CDR3 length: 14; V gene: TRBV7-9; J gene: TRBJ2-7; CDR3 protein: CASSPGTGPNEQCF
CDR3 length: 16; V gene: TRBV3-1; J gene: TRBJ2-7; CDR3 protein: CASSHQSGGLSYEQYF
CDR3 length: 17; V gene: TRBV6-1; J gene: TRBJ2-5; CDR3 protein: CASSEADPHRARETQYF
CDR3 length: 16; V gene: TRBV12-3/TRBV12-4; J gene: TRBJ1-3; CDR3 protein: CASSLPDRGLGNTIYF
CDR3 length: 20; V gene: TRBV12-3/TRBV12-4; J gene: TRBJ2-3; CDR3 protein: CASSLSGGLAGEMGTDTQYF
CDR3 length: 15; V gene: TRBV10-3; J gene: TRBJ2-1; CDR3 protein: CAISPSGRASNEQFF
CDR3 length: 16; V gene: TRBV7-9; J gene: TRBJ2-3; CDR3 protein: CASSLAGSKATDTQYF
CDR3 length: 15; V gene: TRBV12-3/TRBV12-4; J gene: TRBJ2-4; CDR3 protein: CSSSFLASAKNIQYF
CDR3 length: 15; V gene: TRBV3-1; J gene: TRBJ1-4; CDR3 protein: CASSQDRGNREKLFF
CDR3 length: 16; V gene: TRBV6-5; J gene: TRBJ1-1; CDR3 protein: CASSLRTGVRGTEAFF
CDR3 length: 16; V gene: TRBV6-5; J gene: TRBJ2-1; CDR3 protein: CASSYEPGTVSNEQFF
CDR3 length: 18; V gene: TRBV5-6; J gene: TRBJ2-6; CDR3 protein: CASSLEGQGVRGANVLTF
CDR3 length: 14; V gene: TRBV27; J gene: TRBJ1-2; CDR3 protein: CASSLSTGGYGYTF
CDR3 length: 15; V gene: TRBV20-1; J gene: TRBJ2-7; CDR3 protein: CSATVLESTSYEQYF
CDR3 length: 14; V gene: TRBV5-1; J gene: TRBJ1-2; CDR3 protein: CASSLDSGPYGYTF